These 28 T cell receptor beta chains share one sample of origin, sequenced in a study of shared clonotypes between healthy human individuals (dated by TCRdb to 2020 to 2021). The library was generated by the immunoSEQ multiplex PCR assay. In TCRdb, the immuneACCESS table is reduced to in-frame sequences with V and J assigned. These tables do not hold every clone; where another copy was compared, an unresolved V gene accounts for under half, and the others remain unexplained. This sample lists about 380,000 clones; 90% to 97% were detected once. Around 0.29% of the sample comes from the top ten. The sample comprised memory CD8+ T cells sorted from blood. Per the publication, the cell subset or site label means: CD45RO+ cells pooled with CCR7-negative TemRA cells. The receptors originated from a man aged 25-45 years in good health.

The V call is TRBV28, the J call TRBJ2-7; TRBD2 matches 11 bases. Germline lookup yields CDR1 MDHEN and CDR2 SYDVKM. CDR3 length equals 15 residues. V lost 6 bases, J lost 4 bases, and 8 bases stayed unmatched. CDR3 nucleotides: TGTGCCAGCAGCCTTAGCGGGAGGGCCAGGTACGAGCAGTACTTC. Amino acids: CASSLSGRARYEQYF.

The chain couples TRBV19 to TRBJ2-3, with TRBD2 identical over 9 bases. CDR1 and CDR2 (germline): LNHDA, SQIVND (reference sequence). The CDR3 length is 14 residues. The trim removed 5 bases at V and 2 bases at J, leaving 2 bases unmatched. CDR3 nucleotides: TGTGCCAGTAGTGTAGCGGGAGTCACAGATACGCAGTATTTT. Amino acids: CASSVAGVTDTQYF.

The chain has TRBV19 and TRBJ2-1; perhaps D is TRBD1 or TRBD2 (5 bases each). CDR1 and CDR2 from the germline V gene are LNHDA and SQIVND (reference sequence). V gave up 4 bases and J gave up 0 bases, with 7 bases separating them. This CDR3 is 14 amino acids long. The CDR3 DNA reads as TGTGCCAGTAGTACAGGGACCTCCTACAATGAGCAGTTCTTC. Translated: CASSTGTSYNEQFF.

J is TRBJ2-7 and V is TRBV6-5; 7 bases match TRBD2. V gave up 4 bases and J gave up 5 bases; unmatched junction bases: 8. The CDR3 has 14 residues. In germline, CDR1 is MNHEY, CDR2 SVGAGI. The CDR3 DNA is TGTGCCAGCAGTTTCGGAGGACTAGTCCACGAGCAGTACTTC. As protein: CASSFGGLVHEQYF.

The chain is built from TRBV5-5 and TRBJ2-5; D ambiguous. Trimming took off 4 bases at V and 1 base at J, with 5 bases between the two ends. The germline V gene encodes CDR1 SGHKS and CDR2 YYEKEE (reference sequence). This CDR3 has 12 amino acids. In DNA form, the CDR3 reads TGTGCCAGCAGCCACGTCCAAGAGACCCAGTACTTC. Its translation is CASSHVQETQYF.

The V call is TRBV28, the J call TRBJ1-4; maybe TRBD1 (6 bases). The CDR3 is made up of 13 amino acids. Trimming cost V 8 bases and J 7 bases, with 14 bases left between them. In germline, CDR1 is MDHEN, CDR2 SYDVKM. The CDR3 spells CASGGQLPEKLFF. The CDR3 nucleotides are TGTGCCAGCGGGGGGCAGCTCCCTGAAAAACTGTTTTTT.

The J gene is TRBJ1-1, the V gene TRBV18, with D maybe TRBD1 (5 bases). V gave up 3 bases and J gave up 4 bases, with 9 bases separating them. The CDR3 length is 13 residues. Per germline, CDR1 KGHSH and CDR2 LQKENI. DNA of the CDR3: TGTGCCAGCTCACCTAAGGGGTCCACTGAAGCTTTCTTT. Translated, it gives CASSPKGSTEAFF.

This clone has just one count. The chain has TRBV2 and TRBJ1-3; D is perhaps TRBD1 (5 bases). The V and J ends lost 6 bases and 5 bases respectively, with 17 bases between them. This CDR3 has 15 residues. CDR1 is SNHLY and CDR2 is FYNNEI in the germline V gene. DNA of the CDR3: TGTGCCAGCAGACCAACAGGACTACTTAGAAACACCATATATTTT. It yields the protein CASRPTGLLRNTIYF.

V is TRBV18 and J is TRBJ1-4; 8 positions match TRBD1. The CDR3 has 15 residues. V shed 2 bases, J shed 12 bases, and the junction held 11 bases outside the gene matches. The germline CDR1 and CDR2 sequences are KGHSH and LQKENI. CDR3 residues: CASSPDRTGFEELFF. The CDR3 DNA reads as TGTGCCAGCTCACCAGATCGGACAGGGTTTGAGGAACTGTTTTTT.

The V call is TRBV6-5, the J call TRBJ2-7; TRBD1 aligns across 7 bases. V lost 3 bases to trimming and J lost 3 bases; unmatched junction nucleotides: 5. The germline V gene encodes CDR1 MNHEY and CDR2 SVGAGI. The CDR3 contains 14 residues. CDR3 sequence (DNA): TGTGCCAGCAGTTATTCGGACAGGCGCTACGAGCAGTACTTC. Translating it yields CASSYSDRRYEQYF.

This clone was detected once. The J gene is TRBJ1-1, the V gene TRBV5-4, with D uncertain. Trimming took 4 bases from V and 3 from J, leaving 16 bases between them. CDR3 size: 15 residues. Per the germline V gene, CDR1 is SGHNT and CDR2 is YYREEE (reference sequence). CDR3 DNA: TGTGCCAGCAGCGGCAAGGACCGAGCCTACACTGAAGCTTTCTTT. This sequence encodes CASSGKDRAYTEAFF.

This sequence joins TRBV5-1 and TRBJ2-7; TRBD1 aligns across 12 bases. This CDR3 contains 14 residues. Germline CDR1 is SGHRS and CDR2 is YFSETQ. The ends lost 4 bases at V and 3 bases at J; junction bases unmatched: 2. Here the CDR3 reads CASSGTGGFYEQYF. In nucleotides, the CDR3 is TGCGCCAGCAGCGGGACAGGGGGCTTCTACGAGCAGTACTTC.

CDR3 loop: CAWTGIGNEQFF. Here the CDR3 DNA reads TGTGCCTGGACCGGGATTGGCAATGAGCAGTTCTTC. The chain employs TRBV30 and TRBJ2-1; D may be TRBD2 (5 bases). Germline V CDR1 and CDR2: GTSNPN, SVGIG (reference sequence). CDR3 length: 12 amino acids. Trimming stripped 4 bases from V and 6 bases from J, with 10 bases between. The variable domain in full, with the rest retrieved from reference TRBV30 and TRBJ2-1, is SQTIHQWPATLVQPVGSPLSLECTVEGTSNPNLYWYRQAAGRGLQLLFYSVGIGQISSEVPQNLSASRPQDRQFILSSKKLLLSDSGFYLCAWTGIGNEQFFGPGTRLTVL.

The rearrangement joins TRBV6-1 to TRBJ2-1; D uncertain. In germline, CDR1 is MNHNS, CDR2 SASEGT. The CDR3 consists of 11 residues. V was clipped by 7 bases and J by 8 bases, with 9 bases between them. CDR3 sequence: CASNLVHEQFF. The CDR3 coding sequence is TGTGCCAGCAACTTGGTTCATGAGCAGTTCTTC.

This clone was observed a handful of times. The CDR3 DNA is TGTGCCAGCAGCGACAGGGTGGAGGGCTACACCTTC. Protein: CASSDRVEGYTF. The genes are TRBV28 and TRBJ1-2; 7 bases are a match to TRBD1. V lost 6 bases, J lost 8 bases, and 6 bases stayed unmatched. The CDR3 covers 12 residues. Germline CDR1 is MDHEN and CDR2 is SYDVKM.

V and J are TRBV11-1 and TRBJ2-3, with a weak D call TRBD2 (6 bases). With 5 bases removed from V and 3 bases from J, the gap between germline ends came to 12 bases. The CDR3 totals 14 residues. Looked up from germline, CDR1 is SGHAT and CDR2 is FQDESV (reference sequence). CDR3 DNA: TGTGCCAGCAGCCCCCGGGACTTGACAGATACGCAGTATTTT. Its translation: CASSPRDLTDTQYF.

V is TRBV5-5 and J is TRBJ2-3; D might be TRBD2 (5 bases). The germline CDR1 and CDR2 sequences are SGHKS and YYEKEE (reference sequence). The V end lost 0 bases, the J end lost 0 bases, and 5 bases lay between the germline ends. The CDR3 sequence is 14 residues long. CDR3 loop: CASSLGTSTDTQYF. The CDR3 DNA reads TGTGCCAGCAGCTTGGGGACTAGCACAGATACGCAGTATTTT.

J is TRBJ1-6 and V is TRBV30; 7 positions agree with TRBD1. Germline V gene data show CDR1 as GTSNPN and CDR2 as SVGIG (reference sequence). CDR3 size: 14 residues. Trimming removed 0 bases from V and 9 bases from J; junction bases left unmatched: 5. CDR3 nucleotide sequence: TGTGCCTGGAGTGTAACCGGGGACAGTTCACCCCTCCACTTT. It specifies CAWSVTGDSSPLHF.

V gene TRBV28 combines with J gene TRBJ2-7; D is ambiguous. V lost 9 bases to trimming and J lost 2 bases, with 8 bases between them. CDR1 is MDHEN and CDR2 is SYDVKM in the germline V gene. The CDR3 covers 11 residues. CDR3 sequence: CASGRTYEQYF. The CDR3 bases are TGTGCCAGTGGACGGACCTACGAGCAGTACTTC. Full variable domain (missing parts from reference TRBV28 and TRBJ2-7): DVKVTQSSRYLVKRTGEKVFLECVQDMDHENMFWYRQDPGLGLRLIYFSYDVKMKEKGDIPEGYSVSREKKERFSLILESASTNQTSMYLCASGRTYEQYFGPGTRLTVT.

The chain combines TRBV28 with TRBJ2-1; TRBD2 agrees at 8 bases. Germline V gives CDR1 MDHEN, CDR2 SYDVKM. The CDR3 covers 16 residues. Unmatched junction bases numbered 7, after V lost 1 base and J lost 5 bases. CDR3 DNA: TGTGCCAGCAGTTTATTTTCCATAGCGGGACACAATGAGCAGTTCTTC. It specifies CASSLFSIAGHNEQFF.

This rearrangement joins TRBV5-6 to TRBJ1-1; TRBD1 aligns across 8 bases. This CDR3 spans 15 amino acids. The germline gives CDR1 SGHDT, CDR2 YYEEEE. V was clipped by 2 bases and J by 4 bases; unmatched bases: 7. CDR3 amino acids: CASSFPGGGGTEAFF. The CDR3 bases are TGTGCCAGCAGCTTCCCAGGGGGCGGAGGCACTGAAGCTTTCTTT.

CDR3 DNA: TGTGCCAGCAGTGGGGGACAGAGGTACTACAATGAGCAGTTCTTC. Protein sequence: CASSGGQRYYNEQFF. The chain links TRBV2 to TRBJ2-1, with TRBD1 matching 7 bases. From germline, CDR1 is SNHLY and CDR2 FYNNEI. J was trimmed by 3 bases and V by 4 bases; bases with no gene match: 6. The CDR3 is made up of 15 amino acids.

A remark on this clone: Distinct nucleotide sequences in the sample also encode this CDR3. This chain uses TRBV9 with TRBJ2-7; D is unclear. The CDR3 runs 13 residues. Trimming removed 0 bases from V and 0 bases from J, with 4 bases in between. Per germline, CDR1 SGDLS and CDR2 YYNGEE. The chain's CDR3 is CASSVESSYEQYF. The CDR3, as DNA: TGTGCCAGCAGCGTAGAGAGCTCCTACGAGCAGTACTTC.

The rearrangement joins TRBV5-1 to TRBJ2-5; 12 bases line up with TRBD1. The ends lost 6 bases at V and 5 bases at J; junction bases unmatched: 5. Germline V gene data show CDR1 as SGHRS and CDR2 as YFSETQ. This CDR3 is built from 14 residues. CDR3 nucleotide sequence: TGCGCCAGCAACCGGGACAGGGGGCGTGAGACCCAGTACTTC. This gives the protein CASNRDRGRETQYF.

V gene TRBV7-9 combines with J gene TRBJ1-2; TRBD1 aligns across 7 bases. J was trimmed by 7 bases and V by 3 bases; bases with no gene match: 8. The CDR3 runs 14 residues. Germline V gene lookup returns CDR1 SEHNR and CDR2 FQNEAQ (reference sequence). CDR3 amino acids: CASSLTGPLSGYTF. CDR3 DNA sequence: TGTGCCAGCAGCTTGACAGGGCCATTAAGTGGCTACACCTTC.

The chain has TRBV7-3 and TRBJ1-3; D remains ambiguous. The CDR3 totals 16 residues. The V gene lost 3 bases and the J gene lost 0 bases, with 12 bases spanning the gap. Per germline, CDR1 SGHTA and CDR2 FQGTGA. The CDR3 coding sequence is TGTGCCAGCAGCTTTAGGCCACTCCTCTCTGGAAACACCATATATTTT. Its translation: CASSFRPLLSGNTIYF. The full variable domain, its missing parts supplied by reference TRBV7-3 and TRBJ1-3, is GAGVSQTPSNKVTEKGKYVELRCDPISGHTALYWYRQSLGQGPEFLIYFQGTGAADDSGLPNDRFFAVRPEGSVSTLKIQRTERGDSAVYLCASSFRPLLSGNTIYFGEGSWLTVV.

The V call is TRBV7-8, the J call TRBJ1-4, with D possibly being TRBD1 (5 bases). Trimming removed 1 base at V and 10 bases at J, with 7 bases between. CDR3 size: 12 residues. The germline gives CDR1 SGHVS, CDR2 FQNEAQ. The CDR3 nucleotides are TGTGCCAGCAGCTTAGGGGGGGGAAAACTGTTTTTT. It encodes CASSLGGGKLFF.

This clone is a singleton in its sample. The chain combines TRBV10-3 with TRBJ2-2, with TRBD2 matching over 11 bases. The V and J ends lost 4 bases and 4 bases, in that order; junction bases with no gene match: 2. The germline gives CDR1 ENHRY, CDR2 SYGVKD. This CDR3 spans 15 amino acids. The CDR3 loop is CAISVGTSGTGELFF. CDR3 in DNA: TGTGCCATCAGTGTAGGGACTAGCGGCACCGGGGAGCTGTTTTTT.